The present T cell receptor (beta chain) was sequenced within a study of T cell changes during pregnancy in multiple sclerosis. Here immunoSEQ multiplex PCR was the method, and the copy in TCRdb shows in-frame clones only, minus some. This table has tens of thousands of clones, 70% to 90% appearing once. CDR3 length equals 17 residues. V dropped 5 bases and J dropped 0; count of bases not matched to a gene: 12. CDR1 and CDR2 (germline): SNHLY, FYNNEI. The rearrangement links TRBV2 to TRBJ2-7, with 8 nucleotides matching TRBD2. The sequence was collected from a female donor with multiple sclerosis, enrolled in a pregnancy study. Source: peripheral blood, taken before pregnancy. CDR3 sequence: CASSTLGTRISSYEQYF. Written as DNA, the CDR3 is TGTGCCAGCAGTACACTGGGGACTAGGATTTCCTCCTACGAGCAGTACTTC.